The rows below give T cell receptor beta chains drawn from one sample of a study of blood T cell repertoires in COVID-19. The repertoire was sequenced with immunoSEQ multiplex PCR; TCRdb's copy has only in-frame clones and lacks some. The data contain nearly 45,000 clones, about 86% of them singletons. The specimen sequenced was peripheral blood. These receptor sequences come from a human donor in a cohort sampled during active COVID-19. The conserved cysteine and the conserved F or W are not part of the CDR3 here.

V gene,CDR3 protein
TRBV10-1,ASSVGVYSNQPQH
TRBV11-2,ASSLNRVLMNTEAF
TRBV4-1,ASSPGGNSNYGYT
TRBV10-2,ASDKAGASSGELF
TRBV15,ATSKGQAKSGNTIY
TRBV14,ASSQVPRQGQY
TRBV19,ASNTGGSDGELF
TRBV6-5,ASSYDRGSNQPQH
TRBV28,ASSFQQGAWQETQY
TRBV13,ASSQARGQGGAQY
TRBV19,ASTHRGDHYGYT
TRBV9,ASSAESQRTEAF
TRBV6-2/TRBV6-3,ASSYSITGTDGYT
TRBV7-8,ASSVAGVDSGNTIY
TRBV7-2,ASRQDPGPEQPQH
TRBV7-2,ASSFHNEQF
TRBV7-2,ASSPPGLADINEQF
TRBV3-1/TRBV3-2,ASSQDVGAEETQY
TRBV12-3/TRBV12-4,ASGPRNTGELF
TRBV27,ASSTTGTGNTGELF
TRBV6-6,ASSPYPGTILTGELF
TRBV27,ASSLGQSNTGELF
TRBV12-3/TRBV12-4,ASSFGGYTEAF
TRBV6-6,ASSYSTRWAYGYT
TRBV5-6,ASSRGQGRAGELF
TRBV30,AWSHNQGKNTEAF
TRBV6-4,ASSTSGTSTDTQY
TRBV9,ASSVAPERAGANVLT
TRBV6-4,ASSESGAGQPQH
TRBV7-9,ASSPGQGAGELF
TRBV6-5,ASSSGRGSTEAF
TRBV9,ASSVAGAGGLYNEQF
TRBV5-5,ASSRTGSNSPLH
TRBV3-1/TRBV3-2,ASSQEDSRYEQY
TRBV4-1,ASSQEEQGTGELF
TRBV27,ASSFSTEGTQPQH
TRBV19,ASIRQGSSYNEQF
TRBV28,ASSFPFYRDRGNKTQY
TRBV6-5,ASRDRVGGNQPQH
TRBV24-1,ATSDRAGNQPQH
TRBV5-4,ASSPSGGADTDTQY
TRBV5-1,ASSLFSQRSGGATPNAGELF
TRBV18,ASSPNGGDDGYT
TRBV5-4,ASSSGGRVEQF
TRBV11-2,ASSAHLDRRPDGGYT
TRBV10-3,AIRTEWTDTQY
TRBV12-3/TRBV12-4,ASSPGLLNEQF
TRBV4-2,ASSGRTSGAGELF
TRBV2,ASRRQGSTYEQY
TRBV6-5,ASSWGGGAETDTQY
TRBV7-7,ASSARGDTQY
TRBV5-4,ASSPDRADEQF
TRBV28,ASPNPGQGAWNTEAF
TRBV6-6,ASGRRDSLTEELF
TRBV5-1,ASRPTGGVSPLH
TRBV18,ASSPVRGQVNTEAF
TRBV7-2,ASSFSGGSNEQF